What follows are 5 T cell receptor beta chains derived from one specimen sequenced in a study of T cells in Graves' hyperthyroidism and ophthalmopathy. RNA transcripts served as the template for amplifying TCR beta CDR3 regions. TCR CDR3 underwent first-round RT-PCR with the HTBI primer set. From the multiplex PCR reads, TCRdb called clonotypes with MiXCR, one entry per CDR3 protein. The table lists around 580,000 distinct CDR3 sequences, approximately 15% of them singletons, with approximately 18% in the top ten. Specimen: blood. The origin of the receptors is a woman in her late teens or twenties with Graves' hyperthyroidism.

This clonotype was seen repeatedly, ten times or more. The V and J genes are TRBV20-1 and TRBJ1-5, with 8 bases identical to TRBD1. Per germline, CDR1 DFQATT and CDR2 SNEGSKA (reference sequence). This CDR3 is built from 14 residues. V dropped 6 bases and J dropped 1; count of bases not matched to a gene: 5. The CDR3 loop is CSAPTGASNQPQHF. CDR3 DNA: TGCAGTGCCCCGACAGGGGCGAGCAATCAGCCCCAGCATTTT.

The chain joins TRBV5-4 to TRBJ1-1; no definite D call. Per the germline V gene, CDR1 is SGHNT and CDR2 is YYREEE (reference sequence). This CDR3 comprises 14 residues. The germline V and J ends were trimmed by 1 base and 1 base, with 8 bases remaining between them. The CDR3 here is CASSLQRRNTEAFF. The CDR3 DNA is TGTGCCAGCAGCTTGCAGAGGCGGAACACTGAAGCTTTCTTT.

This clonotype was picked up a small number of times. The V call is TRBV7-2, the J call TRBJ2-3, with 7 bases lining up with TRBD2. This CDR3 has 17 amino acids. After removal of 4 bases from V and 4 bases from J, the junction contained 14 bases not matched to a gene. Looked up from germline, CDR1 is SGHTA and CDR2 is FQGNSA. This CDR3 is CASSWDFSGGGADTQYF. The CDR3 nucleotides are TGTGCCAGCAGCTGGGATTTCTCTGGGGGGGGGGCAGATACGCAGTATTTT.

The CDR3 sequence: CATSDPADGEHSNQPQHF. The CDR3 coding sequence is TGTGCCACCAGTGACCCTGCGGACGGAGAACATAGCAATCAGCCCCAGCATTTT. V gene TRBV24-1 combines with J gene TRBJ1-5, with D uncertain. CDR1 is KGHDR, CDR2 SFDVKD, per germline. V was trimmed by 4 bases and J by 0 bases, leaving 18 bases between them. The CDR3 has 18 residues.

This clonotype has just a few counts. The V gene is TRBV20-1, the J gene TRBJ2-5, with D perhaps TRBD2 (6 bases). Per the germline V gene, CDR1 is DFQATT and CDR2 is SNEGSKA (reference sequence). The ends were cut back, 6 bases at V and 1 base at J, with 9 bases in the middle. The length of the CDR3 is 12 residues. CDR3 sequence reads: CSARGAQETQYF. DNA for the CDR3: TGCAGTGCCCGCGGGGCCCAAGAGACCCAGTACTTC.